One sample yielded the 12 T cell receptor beta chains listed below, sequenced in a study of beta chain features in type 1 diabetes listed by TCRdb under 2018. Libraries were built with the immunoSEQ multiplex PCR assay. The entire isolated RNA was reverse transcribed using the High Capacity cDNA Reverse Transcription Kit, and thus expressed TCRB transcripts were sequenced. Imported from immuneACCESS, the table was reduced by TCRdb to in-frame sequences with V and J called. These copies leave out some clones; in studies compared against another copy, an unresolved V gene accounts for under half, and the cause of the remainder is not known. A total of under 50,000 clones appear in this sample, around 50% of them only once. The leading ten clones occupy approximately 2.1% of the sample. The sample comprised Tregs from blood. Per the publication, the cell subset or site label means: regulatory CD4+ T cells. All receptors derive from a woman under 30 in good health.

CDR3 sequence: CASKVQGMNTEAFF. The CDR3 DNA reads as TGTGCCAGCAAAGTACAGGGCATGAACACTGAAGCTTTCTTT. The rearrangement joins TRBV28 to TRBJ1-1; weak D call: TRBD1 (6 bases). The CDR3 length is 14 residues. CDR1 MDHEN and CDR2 SYDVKM come from the germline V gene. V lost 7 bases, J lost 0 bases, and 12 bases lay in between.

The chain has TRBV7-6 and TRBJ1-2; D is ambiguous. CDR3 length: 12 residues. CDR1 is SGHVS and CDR2 is FNYEAQ in the germline V gene. With 5 bases removed from V and 2 bases from J, the gap between germline ends came to 6 bases. In DNA, the CDR3 is TGTGCCAGCAGCCCACTAAACTATGGCTACACCTTC. The encoded protein is CASSPLNYGYTF.

This clone was observed a handful of times. V is TRBV7-6 and J is TRBJ1-5, with D uncertain. The CDR3 sequence is 13 residues long. Germline V gene lookup returns CDR1 SGHVS and CDR2 FNYEAQ. Trimming removed 4 bases from V and 4 bases from J, with 8 bases in between. In DNA, the CDR3 is TGTGCCAGCAGCTCGGGTCTAAATCAGCCCCAGCATTTT. Amino acids: CASSSGLNQPQHF.

V gene TRBV5-1 combines with J gene TRBJ2-2; 7 bases are shared with TRBD1. The junction had 6 bases not matched to a gene; V was cut back by 0 bases and J by 7 bases. CDR1 SGHRS and CDR2 YFSETQ come from the germline V gene. This CDR3 has 15 residues. CDR3 in amino acids: CASSLVDRASGELFF. The CDR3 DNA is TGCGCCAGCAGCTTGGTCGACAGGGCGAGCGGGGAGCTGTTTTTT.

This clone was counted a single time. This chain connects TRBV11-2 to TRBJ2-1; possibly TRBD2 for D (6 bases). The V and J ends lost 3 bases and 3 bases respectively, with 12 bases between them. In germline, CDR1 is SGHAT, CDR2 FQNNGV. CDR3 length: 15 amino acids. Here the CDR3 DNA reads TGTGCCAGCAGCTTCCAGACTAGTAACTACAATGAGCAGTTCTTC. The encoded protein is CASSFQTSNYNEQFF.

Only a few counts were recorded for this clone. The chain is built from TRBV27 and TRBJ2-1; D gene ambiguous. CDR3 size: 14 residues. CDR1 and CDR2 from the germline V gene are MNHEY and SMNVEV (reference sequence). Trimming took 2 bases from V and 2 from J, leaving 7 bases between them. The CDR3 sequence is CASSLTGPYNEQFF. The CDR3 DNA reads as TGTGCCAGCAGTTTAACGGGTCCCTACAATGAGCAGTTCTTC.

CDR3 sequence reads: CAWSTGGYWDSPLHF. The CDR3 DNA is TGTGCCTGGAGTACAGGGGGATATTGGGATTCACCCCTCCACTTT. The V and J genes are TRBV30 and TRBJ1-6; 8 bases line up with TRBD1. Germline CDR1 GTSNPN, CDR2 SVGIG (reference sequence). With V trimmed by 2 bases and J by 8 bases, 8 bases remained unmatched. The CDR3 totals 15 residues.

This clone was seen only a few times. CDR3 DNA sequence: TGTGCCAGCAACCCGACAGGAGCCAAAAACATTCAGTACTTC. Translation: CASNPTGAKNIQYF. This sequence joins TRBV6-1 and TRBJ2-4; D is perhaps TRBD1 (6 bases). The ends were cut back, 7 bases at V and 0 bases at J, with 10 bases in the middle. Germline V lookup: CDR1 MNHNS, CDR2 SASEGT. This CDR3 has 14 amino acids.

As DNA, the CDR3 is TGCGCCAGCAGCTTAGGCGGATTTGCGGAGACCCAGTACTTC. It is translated as CASSLGGFAETQYF. The gene calls are TRBV5-1 and TRBJ2-5; unclear D gene. The CDR3 consists of 14 residues. Germline CDR1 reads SGHRS; CDR2 reads YFSETQ. V lost 2 bases and J 5 bases, leaving 13 bases between the germline ends.

The chain couples TRBV7-2 to TRBJ2-1; perhaps TRBD2 as D (6 bases). Germline-derived CDR1 and CDR2 are SGHTA and FQGNSA. V dropped 4 bases and J dropped 5 bases, with 18 bases sitting between them. The length of the CDR3 is 16 residues. The chain's CDR3 is CASSSRTTEGHNEQFF. CDR3 DNA: TGTGCCAGCAGCTCCCGGACTACTGAGGGCCACAATGAGCAGTTCTTC.

V and J are TRBV4-3 and TRBJ1-5, with TRBD1 identical over 7 bases. V shed 2 bases and J 3 bases; nucleotides not matched to a gene: 10. The CDR3 has 17 amino acids. Germline CDR1 LGHNA, CDR2 YSLEER. The CDR3 nucleotides read TGCGCCAGCAGCCAATACAGGGGAGGTGATAACAATCAGCCCCAGCATTTT. Its translation: CASSQYRGGDNNQPQHF.

The genes are TRBV28 and TRBJ2-1; TRBD1 might be the D (5 bases). The CDR3 spans 14 residues. Germline V CDR1 and CDR2: MDHEN, SYDVKM. V lost 4 bases, J lost 4 bases, and 11 bases lay in between. Here the CDR3 reads CASSSPTGYNEQFF. CDR3 DNA sequence: TGTGCCAGCAGTTCTCCTACAGGTTACAATGAGCAGTTCTTC. Supplemented by reference TRBV28 and TRBJ2-1, the full variable domain reads DVKVTQSSRYLVKRTGEKVFLECVQDMDHENMFWYRQDPGLGLRLIYFSYDVKMKEKGDIPEGYSVSREKKERFSLILESASTNQTSMYLCASSSPTGYNEQFFGPGTRLTVL.